The 5 T cell receptor beta chains below were found in one sample sequenced in a study of OX40 agonist ivuxolimab in advanced cancers. Using immunoSEQ multiplex PCR, the repertoire was profiled, and TCRdb retains in-frame clones only, with some absent. The sample holds approximately 33,000 clones, roughly nine tenths seen once. The sequencing used CD4+ or CD8+ T cells sorted from blood, collected in a trial of the OX40 agonist ivuxolimab. The receptors originated from an adult with an advanced solid tumor such as melanoma, head and neck, liver or kidney cancer.

The rearrangement joins TRBV19 to TRBJ2-1, with 7 bases that match TRBD1. The ends lost 2 bases at V and 0 bases at J; junction bases unmatched: 10. The CDR3 spans 18 residues. Germline assignment: CDR1 LNHDA and CDR2 SQIVND (reference sequence). CDR3 nucleotide sequence: TGTGCCAGTAGTATACAGGGGGTCCCCCACAGCTCCTACAATGAGCAGTTCTTC. Encoded protein: CASSIQGVPHSSYNEQFF.

This chain uses TRBV7-9 with TRBJ2-2, with D perhaps matching TRBD1 or TRBD2 (5 bases each). Per the germline V gene, CDR1 is SEHNR and CDR2 is FQNEAQ (reference sequence). CDR3 length: 15 residues. V dropped 1 base and J dropped 5 bases, with 11 bases sitting between them. Here the CDR3 DNA reads TGTGCCAGCAGCTTAGTGGGACGACTTACCGGGGAGCTGTTTTTT. Protein product: CASSLVGRLTGELFF.

V gene TRBV28 combines with J gene TRBJ2-3; no reliable D call. Trimming left V 4 bases short and J 0 bases short, with 5 bases between. The CDR3 consists of 13 residues. Germline V gene data show CDR1 as MDHEN and CDR2 as SYDVKM. This CDR3 reads CASSWRSTDTQYF. CDR3 nucleotides: TGTGCCAGCAGTTGGCGGAGCACAGATACGCAGTATTTT.

About this clone itself: One end of the junction fails to match germline, which may point to a read error. This chain connects TRBV9 to TRBJ2-1; 16 nucleotides align to TRBD2. Germline V CDR1 and CDR2: SGDLS, YYNGEE. This CDR3 comprises 14 residues. The chain's CDR3 is CASGGTSGRAERLF. CDR3 nucleotides: TGTGCCAGCGGGGGGACTAGCGGGAGGGCCGAGCGGCTCTTC.

The chain employs TRBV27 and TRBJ1-5; D remains ambiguous. This CDR3 comprises 14 residues. V was trimmed by 4 bases and J by 0 bases, leaving 7 bases between them. Germline loops: CDR1 MNHEY, CDR2 SMNVEV (reference sequence). The CDR3 nucleotides are TGTGCCAGCAGTTCTCAATATAGCAATCAGCCCCAGCATTTT. Translated, it gives CASSSQYSNQPQHF.